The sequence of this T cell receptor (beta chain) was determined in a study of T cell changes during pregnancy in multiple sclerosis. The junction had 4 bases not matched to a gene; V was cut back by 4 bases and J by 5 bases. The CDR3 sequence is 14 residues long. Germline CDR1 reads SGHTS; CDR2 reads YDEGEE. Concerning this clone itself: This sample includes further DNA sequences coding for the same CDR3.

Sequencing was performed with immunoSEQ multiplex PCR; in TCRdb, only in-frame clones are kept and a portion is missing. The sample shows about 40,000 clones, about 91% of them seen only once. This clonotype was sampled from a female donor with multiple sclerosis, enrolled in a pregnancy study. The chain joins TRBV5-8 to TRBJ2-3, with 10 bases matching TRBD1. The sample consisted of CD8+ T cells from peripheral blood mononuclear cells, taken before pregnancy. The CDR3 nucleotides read TGTGCCAGCAGCCTCGGACAGGGGGGAGATACGCAGTATTTT. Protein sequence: CASSLGQGGDTQYF.